This T cell receptor (beta chain) was retrieved from a study of spatial heterogeneity in lung cancer. About the research overall: Consistently, beta-chain sequences turned up in larger numbers than alpha-chain sequences did.

Study conclusions and caveats: Tumors with more nonsynonymous mutations had more expanded intratumoral alpha and beta TCRs.

V gave up 7 bases and J gave up 2 bases, with 11 bases separating them. The CDR3 loop spans 13 amino acids. Germline loops: CDR1 DFQATT, CDR2 SNEGSKA (reference sequence). TCRdb re-derived calls from the 5' RACE reads in MiXCR, one entry per CDR3 protein. The table has a few thousand distinct CDR3 sequences, approximately 4.9% seen once. This clonotype came up many times. Antigen: not known. Time point indicated: sample taken at primary tumor resection. The material sequenced was lung tumor tissue, taken at surgery. The chain carries TRBV20-1 and TRBJ1-4; weak D call: TRBD1 (5 bases). The source of this sequence is a male donor with early-stage non-small cell lung cancer. The CDR3 bases are TGCAGTGTCCAGGGATATACTAATGAAAAACTGTTTTTT. Protein: CSVQGYTNEKLFF.